This TCR beta chain was recorded in a study of CD8+CD57+ T cells in acquired aplastic anemia. The overall study: Healthy donors gave approximately 10 million reads on average for CD4+ cells.

This clonotype was seen many times. The target antigen is unknown. The template for TCR beta VDJ and CDR3 sequence profiling was genomic DNA. A single record per CDR3 protein comes from TCRdb applying MiXCR to the reads. The table includes some 120,000 distinct CDR3 sequences, around 46% detected once. The study, taken as a whole, reports: Found in both controls and patients were some 30 CD8+ CDR3 sequences.

Germline V gene data show CDR1 as SGHRS and CDR2 as YFSETQ. This CDR3 contains 14 residues. The ends were cut back, 0 bases at V and 2 bases at J, with 8 bases in the middle. V is TRBV5-1 and J is TRBJ1-2; D gene ambiguous. The clonotype originates from a human donor in good health, serving as a control. The sample taken for sequencing was sorted CD4+, CD8+, or CD8+CD57+ T cells (not recorded which) from PBMCs. The CDR3 DNA sequence: TGCGCCAGCAGCTTGGGGGAGGGCAACTATGGCTACACCTTC. Amino acids: CASSLGEGNYGYTF. The full variable domain, in which reference TRBV5-1 and TRBJ1-2 provide the parts outside the CDR3, is KAGVTQTPRYLIKTRGQQVTLSCSPISGHRSVSWYQQTPGQGLQFLFEYFSETQRNKGNFPGRFSGRQFSNSRSEMNVSTLELGDSALYLCASSLGEGNYGYTFGSGTRLTVV.